These T cell receptor beta chains were read from a single sample in a study of blood T cells in healthy people across ages. TCRdb ran MiXCR on the 5' RACE reads and lists one entry per CDR3 protein. The table shows around 1,900,000 distinct CDR3 sequences, with approximately 40% occurring only once. Sequencing input: blood. Receptors originate from a human donor in good health. The CDR3 runs from the conserved cysteine through the conserved F or W.

V: TRBV4-1
J: TRBJ1-1
CDR3: CASSSGAGITEAFF

V: TRBV6-5
J: TRBJ1-2
CDR3: CASSLTTGNRIYGYTF

V: TRBV11-2
J: TRBJ2-6
CDR3: CASSLGRGTGANVLTF

V: TRBV7-2
J: TRBJ2-7
CDR3: CASSLNPDRAYEQYF

V: TRBV20-1
J: TRBJ2-5
CDR3: CSAASTQETQYF

V: TRBV7-9
J: TRBJ2-1
CDR3: CASRGQGIQTQFF

V: TRBV6-5
J: TRBJ2-3
CDR3: CASSSSGATDTQYF

V: TRBV2
J: TRBJ2-2
CDR3: CATGRVTGELFF

V: TRBV7-2
J: TRBJ1-2
CDR3: CASSYVGQGYSNYGYTF

V: TRBV20-1
J: TRBJ2-4
CDR3: CSARGKGAKNIQYF

V: TRBV30
J: TRBJ1-5
CDR3: CAWSGQANQPQHF

V: TRBV12-3/TRBV12-4
J: TRBJ2-3
CDR3: CASSLGGAGADTQYF

V: TRBV5-5
J: -
CDR3: CASILQGALEQFF

V: TRBV12-3/TRBV12-4
J: TRBJ2-3
CDR3: CASSLRGLIGQYF

V: TRBV29-1
J: TRBJ2-3
CDR3: CSVGGTIQTSGDDTQYF

V: TRBV19
J: TRBJ2-3
CDR3: CASSITELTTQYF

V: TRBV4-2
J: TRBJ2-6
CDR3: CASSQEIRRANVLTF

V: TRBV5-1
J: TRBJ2-1
CDR3: CASRLGSSSGVDEQFF

V: TRBV3-1
J: TRBJ2-5
CDR3: CASSPRYGRGNPWYQETQYF

V: TRBV7-6
J: TRBJ2-5
CDR3: CASSLAGFQRGQETQYF

V: TRBV29-1
J: TRBJ2-5
CDR3: CSVGARTAETQYF

V: TRBV5-1
J: TRBJ1-2
CDR3: CASRLGIDRSYGYTF

V: TRBV28
J: TRBJ2-7
CDR3: CASSLLASGHREQYF

V: TRBV5-1
J: TRBJ2-5
CDR3: CASSLGGSGAYQETQYF

V: TRBV4-1
J: TRBJ1-5
CDR3: CASSQRTGMVQPQHF

V: TRBV20-1
J: -
CDR3: CSAPSRGQSYEQYF

V: TRBV28
J: TRBJ2-5
CDR3: CASSLLPGQAKETQYF

V: TRBV14
J: TRBJ2-7
CDR3: CASSQDLRHGYEQYF

V: TRBV20-1
J: TRBJ1-1
CDR3: CSADWGMAEAFF

V: TRBV4-2
J: TRBJ2-7
CDR3: CASSPRRGAANEQYF

V: TRBV12-3/TRBV12-4
J: TRBJ2-7
CDR3: CASRPGLKEGEQYF

V: TRBV20-1
J: TRBJ2-3
CDR3: CSARDPQGRDTQYF

V: TRBV20-1
J: TRBJ1-4
CDR3: CSAGPHTDFNEKLFF

V: TRBV14
J: TRBJ2-1
CDR3: CASSSPTSGYPYNEQFF

V: TRBV7-9
J: TRBJ2-5
CDR3: CASSFHRGVRETQYF

V: TRBV6-6
J: TRBJ1-5
CDR3: CASTEGPFNQPQHF

V: TRBV6-2/TRBV6-3
J: TRBJ1-1
CDR3: CASSYRGLISTEAFF

V: TRBV12-3/TRBV12-4
J: TRBJ1-1
CDR3: CASSDSDRPNTEAFF

V: TRBV6-1
J: TRBJ1-2
CDR3: CASSEPPPGYMDNYGYTF

V: TRBV12-3/TRBV12-4
J: TRBJ2-5
CDR3: CASSLTGEETQYF

V: TRBV5-4
J: TRBJ1-2
CDR3: CASRLQGPNYGYTF

V: TRBV29-1
J: TRBJ1-5
CDR3: CSVVTDSSQPQHF

V: TRBV15
J: TRBJ2-3
CDR3: CATSKGLAGTDTQYF

V: TRBV5-1
J: TRBJ1-2
CDR3: CASSFSGQGYTF

V: TRBV2
J: TRBJ2-3
CDR3: CASSEDRQAYTDTQYF

V: TRBV5-1
J: TRBJ1-1
CDR3: CASSLGPRTYTEAFF

V: TRBV30
J: TRBJ2-7
CDR3: CAWRKSGGGYEQYF

V: TRBV7-9
J: TRBJ2-5
CDR3: CASSPTAETQYF

V: TRBV3-1
J: TRBJ2-1
CDR3: CASRDRASYNEQFF

V: TRBV7-2
J: TRBJ1-2
CDR3: CASSPDTYNYGYTF

V: TRBV29-1
J: TRBJ1-2
CDR3: CSVEIIGKDDGYTF

V: TRBV7-9
J: TRBJ2-6
CDR3: CASIPLSGANVLTF

V: TRBV18
J: TRBJ2-1
CDR3: CASSVEFYNEQFF

V: TRBV20-1
J: TRBJ2-4
CDR3: CSAGDPKRGENIQYF

V: TRBV9
J: TRBJ2-1
CDR3: CASSPTDRIAGLWFRRFF

V: TRBV4-3
J: TRBJ1-2
CDR3: CASSQEGGSYGYTF

V: TRBV27
J: TRBJ2-3
CDR3: CASRGLTSGTSTDTQYF

V: TRBV4-3
J: TRBJ2-3
CDR3: CASSQVDGQETF

V: TRBV30
J: TRBJ1-5
CDR3: CAWSDTGPSNQPQHF